The 19 T cell receptor beta chains given below trace back to one sample, sequenced in a study of identical twins. TCRdb ran MiXCR on the 5' RACE reads and lists one entry per CDR3 protein. Altogether nearly 250,000 distinct CDR3 sequences are present, about 7% being singletons, with the ten largest covering about 3.6%. The sample was also reused in another study, on yellow fever vaccine responses in identical twins.

Sequencing input: memory (CD45RO+) T cells sorted from blood. These receptors were obtained from a woman aged 18 to 35 in good health.

The sample holds many counts of this clonotype. The rearrangement links TRBV5-1 to TRBJ1-3; 7 nucleotides align to TRBD1. CDR1 SGHRS and CDR2 YFSETQ come from the germline V gene. Losses at the gene ends were 3 bases for V and 9 bases for J; bases not matched to a gene: 9. This CDR3 is built from 14 residues. CDR3 sequence (DNA): TGCGCCAGCAGCTACGGACAGGACGCGGGCACCATATATTTT. It translates to CASSYGQDAGTIYF.

The chain uses TRBV6-4 and TRBJ2-1; 8 nucleotides match TRBD1. The CDR3 has 14 residues. After removal of 0 bases from V and 9 bases from J, the junction contained 4 bases not matched to a gene. CDR1 and CDR2 (germline): MRHNA, SNTAGT. The CDR3 DNA sequence: TGTGCCAGCAGTGACTCGCCAGGGGGCGGTGAGCAGTTCTTC. Protein sequence: CASSDSPGGGEQFF.

The sample holds many counts of this clonotype. This chain connects TRBV11-2 to TRBJ2-7; D not resolved. The CDR3 is 14 amino acids. Germline V gene data show CDR1 as SGHAT and CDR2 as FQNNGV. Trimming cost V 1 base and J 3 bases, with 10 bases left between them. The CDR3 loop is CASSLVGPVYEQYF. The CDR3 DNA reads as TGTGCCAGCAGCTTAGTAGGTCCGGTCTACGAGCAGTACTTC.

This clonotype was counted ten times or more. This sequence joins TRBV20-1 and TRBJ1-2; 7 bases are shared with TRBD1. The V gene's germline CDR1 is DFQATT and CDR2 SNEGSKA (reference sequence). The CDR3 length is 11 residues. This chain's CDR3 is CMTRTGDGYTF. The CDR3 DNA follows: TGCATGACCCGGACAGGTGATGGCTACACCTTC.

A few counts support this clonotype. The rearrangement joins TRBV3-1 to TRBJ2-3; no clear D gene. Germline V gene data show CDR1 as LGHDT and CDR2 as YNNKEL (reference sequence). Trimming cost V 6 bases and J 6 bases, with 13 bases left between them. The CDR3 extends over 13 amino acids. As DNA, the CDR3 is TGTGCCAGCAGTCCCTATGGGGTGGATACGCAGTATTTT. This gives the protein CASSPYGVDTQYF.

The chain has TRBV6-1 and TRBJ1-1; D ambiguous. Deletions cut 4 bases from V and 6 bases from J, with 12 bases between. From germline, CDR1 is MNHNS and CDR2 SASEGT. There are 13 residues in the CDR3. Here the CDR3 reads CASSVRQEPEAFF. DNA of the CDR3: TGTGCCAGCAGTGTTCGGCAGGAACCTGAAGCTTTCTTT.

The chain uses TRBV15 and TRBJ2-1; the match to TRBD2 covers 7 bases. J gave up 8 bases and V 0 bases, and 16 bases lay outside the gene matches. The germline CDR1 and CDR2 sequences are LNHNV and YYDKDF (reference sequence). CDR3 length equals 18 residues. This CDR3 reads CATSRDPALADPSDEQFF. As DNA, the CDR3 is TGTGCCACCAGCAGAGACCCGGCCCTAGCGGACCCGTCGGATGAGCAGTTCTTC. Looking up the rest from reference TRBV15 and TRBJ2-1 gives the full variable domain: DAMVIQNPRYQVTQFGKPVTLSCSQTLNHNVMYWYQQKSSQAPKLLFHYYDKDFNNEADTPDNFQSRRPNTSFCFLDIRSPGLGDTAMYLCATSRDPALADPSDEQFFGPGTRLTVL.

Notes on this clonotype: At one of its ends the junction is not consistent with the germline gene, which may arise from a read error. The V and J genes are TRBV7-3 and TRBJ2-3; D unclear. The CDR3 has 12 residues. Germline loops: CDR1 SGHTA, CDR2 FQGTGA. Written as DNA, the CDR3 is TGTGCCACCAGCTTAGGGCGGACCCCGGAGTATTTT. As protein: CATSLGRTPEYF.

The rearrangement uses TRBV7-3 and TRBJ2-3, with D perhaps TRBD2 (5 bases). V was trimmed by 2 bases and J by 0 bases, leaving 9 bases between them. CDR1 and CDR2 from the germline V gene are SGHTA and FQGTGA. The CDR3 consists of 15 residues. CDR3 coding DNA: TGTGCCAGCAGCTTACAAGGACTTAGCACAGATACGCAGTATTTT. Its protein product is CASSLQGLSTDTQYF.

The chain employs TRBV28 and TRBJ1-2; 7 bases map to TRBD1. Germline-derived CDR1 and CDR2 are MDHEN and SYDVKM. Trimming at V came to 2 bases and at J to 8 bases, leaving 5 bases not matched to a gene. This CDR3 comprises 13 residues. CDR3 in amino acids: CASSLGTVEGYTF. For the CDR3, the DNA is TGTGCCAGCAGTTTAGGGACAGTAGAGGGCTACACCTTC.

This clonotype was seen more than once but under ten times. This chain connects TRBV11-2 to TRBJ2-5, with a weak D call TRBD2 (5 bases). CDR1 and CDR2 from the germline V gene are SGHAT and FQNNGV. The V gene lost 2 bases and the J gene lost 5 bases, with 12 bases spanning the gap. CDR3 length: 14 residues. The CDR3 DNA sequence: TGTGCCAGCAGCTTAATGTCTAGCCGGGAGACCCAGTACTTC. It yields the protein CASSLMSSRETQYF.

V usage is TRBV5-1 and J usage is TRBJ2-2; a weak D match, TRBD1 (5 bases). The V end was cut by 3 bases, the J end by 7 bases, with 19 bases between. The CDR3 runs to 16 residues. In germline, CDR1 is SGHRS, CDR2 YFSETQ. The chain's CDR3 is CASSWASGRQSGELFF. The CDR3 region has the DNA TGCGCCAGCAGCTGGGCCTCCGGTAGACAGAGCGGGGAGCTGTTTTTT. Full variable domain (outside the CDR3, taken from reference TRBV5-1 and TRBJ2-2): KAGVTQTPRYLIKTRGQQVTLSCSPISGHRSVSWYQQTPGQGLQFLFEYFSETQRNKGNFPGRFSGRQFSNSRSEMNVSTLELGDSALYLCASSWASGRQSGELFFGEGSRLTVL.

This clonotype was detected many times. The V and J genes are TRBV7-7 and TRBJ2-1; D may match TRBD1 or TRBD2 (5 bases each). The CDR3 consists of 16 residues. In germline, CDR1 is SSHAT, CDR2 FNYEAQ (reference sequence). The V end was cut by 3 bases, the J end by 7 bases, with 19 bases between. DNA for the CDR3: TGTGCCAGCAGCTTGGGGGTTTCGGGATCAACGAATGAGCAGTTCTTC. Translation: CASSLGVSGSTNEQFF.

The table lists this clonotype with a few counts. The chain employs TRBV4-1 and TRBJ2-2; 7 bases align to TRBD1. CDR3 length equals 15 residues. V lost 3 bases to trimming and J lost 5 bases; unmatched junction nucleotides: 6. In germline, CDR1 is MGHRA, CDR2 YSYEKL. As DNA, the CDR3 is TGCGCCAGCAGCCAGGGGACAGAGTGGACCGGGGAGCTGTTTTTT. Translating it yields CASSQGTEWTGELFF.

This clonotype was seen a handful of times. Here the CDR3 reads CASRENYGYTF. CDR3 nucleotides: TGTGCCAGCAGGGAGAACTATGGCTACACCTTC. V usage is TRBV21-1 and J usage is TRBJ1-2. TRBV21-1 is recorded as a pseudogene. The CDR3 is made up of 11 amino acids.

J is TRBJ2-7 and V is TRBV29-1; a possible D gene is TRBD1 (7 bases). The germline V gene has CDR1 SQVTM and CDR2 ANQGSEA. The CDR3 length is 12 residues. The ends were cut back, 4 bases at V and 6 bases at J, with 13 bases in the middle. This CDR3 is CSVGMQGGEQYF. CDR3 coding DNA: TGCAGCGTTGGTATGCAGGGGGGCGAGCAGTACTTC.

This clonotype occurred many times. The chain employs TRBV5-1 and TRBJ2-2; possible D gene TRBD1, 5 bases. CDR3 length: 15 amino acids. In germline, CDR1 is SGHRS, CDR2 YFSETQ. Trimming took 2 bases from V and 4 from J, leaving 12 bases between them. In nucleotides, the CDR3 is TGCGCCAGCAGCTTATTTTGGCAGGGCACCGGGGAGCTGTTTTTT. Its protein is CASSLFWQGTGELFF.

This clonotype was recorded at least ten times. This rearrangement joins TRBV3-1 to TRBJ2-1; 7 positions agree with TRBD1. Germline values: CDR1 LGHDT, CDR2 YNNKEL (reference sequence). The CDR3 runs to 12 residues. The V and J ends lost 3 bases and 10 bases, in that order; junction bases with no gene match: 3. CDR3 nucleotide sequence: TGTGCCAGCAGCCAGGCGGACAGGGAGCAGTTCTTC. Residues: CASSQADREQFF.

This clonotype has ten or more counts. The chain carries TRBV7-2 and TRBJ2-1; possibly TRBD2 for D (6 bases). There are 16 residues in the CDR3. From germline, CDR1 is SGHTA and CDR2 FQGNSA. Trimming pared 4 bases from V and 4 bases from J, leaving 17 bases between. The CDR3 bases are TGTGCCAGCAGCTCCGCAGGAAGGAGGGGATACAATGAGCAGTTCTTC. Encoded protein: CASSSAGRRGYNEQFF.